The T cell receptor beta chain under discussion was sequenced for a study of T cell repertoires in cytomegalovirus infection. Germline V gene lookup returns CDR1 SGDLS and CDR2 YYNGEE. The CDR3 totals 15 residues. V was trimmed by 0 bases and J by 0 bases, leaving 9 bases between them. TCRdb reprocessed the reads with MiXCR, giving one entry per CDR3 protein. Of roughly 310,000 distinct CDR3 sequences listed, 17% are singletons. The V and J genes are TRBV9 and TRBJ2-5; D is ambiguous. Sequences were obtained from PBMCs. The origin of this receptor is a human donor in good health (CMV status not recorded). Some clones in this sample may be carry-over from other donors' samples. CDR3: CASSVGTLYQETQYF. As DNA, the CDR3 is TGTGCCAGCAGCGTAGGTACTCTGTACCAAGAGACCCAGTACTTC. The whole variable domain, remainder taken from reference TRBV9 and TRBJ2-5, is DSGVTQTPKHLITATGQRVTLRCSPRSGDLSVYWYQQSLDQGLQFLIQYYNGEERAKGNILERFSAQQFPDLHSELNLSSLELGDSALYFCASSVGTLYQETQYFGPGTRLLVL.